Below, 20 T cell receptor beta chains from the same sample are listed, as sequenced in a study of CD8 T cells in ankylosing spondylitis. TCRdb re-derived calls from the 5' RACE reads in MiXCR, one entry per CDR3 protein. The sample has 36,000 or so distinct CDR3 sequences; 6% are singletons. Sequencing used blood, either unsorted or a sorted T cell fraction (not recorded which). The receptors originated from a male donor with ankylosing spondylitis or in good health (not recorded which).

This clonotype came up many times. This chain uses TRBV30 with TRBJ2-7, with D uncertain. V lost 0 bases, J lost 1 base, and 16 bases lay in between. Germline assignment: CDR1 GTSNPN and CDR2 SVGIG (reference sequence). The CDR3 length is 16 residues. The CDR3 DNA is TGTGCCTGGAGTGTACCTACCACTCAAGTATCCTACGAGCAGTACTTC. This encodes CAWSVPTTQVSYEQYF.

A few counts support this clonotype. The chain recombines TRBV28 with TRBJ2-3; tentative D call: TRBD2 (7 bases). This CDR3 spans 16 amino acids. The V gene's germline CDR1 is MDHEN and CDR2 SYDVKM. Trimming took off 0 bases at V and 2 bases at J, with 12 bases between the two ends. The CDR3 region has the DNA TGTGCCAGCAGTTTATGGCGGGGGCTGAACACAGATACGCAGTATTTT. Protein product: CASSLWRGLNTDTQYF. Drawing the rest from reference TRBV28 and TRBJ2-3, the complete variable domain is DVKVTQSSRYLVKRTGEKVFLECVQDMDHENMFWYRQDPGLGLRLIYFSYDVKMKEKGDIPEGYSVSREKKERFSLILESASTNQTSMYLCASSLWRGLNTDTQYFGPGTRLTVL.

This clonotype has a count of ten or more. The rearrangement uses TRBV27 and TRBJ2-7; TRBD2 agrees at 9 bases. The trim removed 5 bases at V and 1 base at J, leaving 9 bases unmatched. Looked up from germline, CDR1 is MNHEY and CDR2 is SMNVEV (reference sequence). The CDR3 has 16 residues. The CDR3 DNA sequence: TGTGCCAGCAGTCCTTCTAGCGGGGAGACTTCCTACGAGCAGTACTTC. It codes for CASSPSSGETSYEQYF.

This clonotype was counted many times. The chain is built from TRBV6-6 and TRBJ2-7; D tentatively reads TRBD1 or TRBD2 (5 bases each). The germline V gene encodes CDR1 MNHNY and CDR2 SVGAGI (reference sequence). CDR3 length: 13 amino acids. V shed 2 bases and J shed 3 bases, with 8 bases lying between them. The CDR3 sequence is CASSYRDGYEQYF. For the CDR3, the DNA is TGTGCCAGCAGTTACAGGGACGGCTACGAGCAGTACTTC.

This clonotype was detected ten times or more. This chain joins TRBV6-2 or TRBV6-3 and TRBJ1-4; D is possibly TRBD1 (6 bases). Trimming took 1 base from V and 8 from J, leaving 17 bases between them. This CDR3 region has 16 residues. Looked up from germline, CDR1 is MNHEY and CDR2 is SVGEGT. CDR3 coding DNA: TGTGCCAGCAGTTACTATGGTGGGGGGCGTCGGGAAAAACTGTTTTTT. Translation: CASSYYGGGRREKLFF.

This clonotype was recorded at least ten times. The chain uses TRBV12-3 or TRBV12-4 and TRBJ1-1; the match to TRBD1 covers 9 bases. Trimming cost V 6 bases and J 4 bases; bases outside gene matches: 6. The CDR3 runs 14 residues. CDR3 DNA sequence: TGTGCCAGCAGAGAGGAGACAGGGGGCACTGAAGCTTTCTTT. Protein sequence: CASREETGGTEAFF.

This clonotype was picked up many times. This rearrangement joins TRBV28 to TRBJ2-7, with TRBD2 as a possible D gene (6 bases). V shed 6 bases and J shed 5 bases, with 17 bases lying between them. This CDR3 spans 14 amino acids. CDR1 is MDHEN, CDR2 SYDVKM, per germline. The CDR3 reads CASSPTRRANEQYF. The CDR3 DNA reads TGTGCCAGCAGCCCCACTCGGAGGGCCAACGAGCAGTACTTC.

On this clonotype: One end of the junction does not line up with germline, which may come from a read error. The V gene is TRBV28, the J gene TRBJ2-5, with a weak D call TRBD2 (5 bases). The CDR3 totals 15 residues. Germline CDR1 reads MDHEN; CDR2 reads SYDVKM. CDR3 in amino acids: CASSLRLSKGEAQYF. CDR3 sequence (DNA): TGTGCCAGCAGTTTAAGGCTCTCCAAGGGAGAGGCCCAGTACTTC.

This clonotype was counted ten times or more. This rearrangement joins TRBV5-1 to TRBJ2-3; either TRBD1 or TRBD2 may fit D (6 bases each). V gave up 0 bases and J gave up 6 bases, with 17 bases separating them. Germline V gene sequence: CDR1 SGHRS, CDR2 YFSETQ. This CDR3 spans 16 amino acids. The CDR3 DNA sequence: TGCGCCAGCAGCTTGGTGGTCGGGGGCGCGGGGGATACGCAGTATTTT. Translating gives CASSLVVGGAGDTQYF. Full variable domain (outside the CDR3, taken from reference TRBV5-1 and TRBJ2-3): KAGVTQTPRYLIKTRGQQVTLSCSPISGHRSVSWYQQTPGQGLQFLFEYFSETQRNKGNFPGRFSGRQFSNSRSEMNVSTLELGDSALYLCASSLVVGGAGDTQYFGPGTRLTVL.

This clonotype was seen at least ten times. The chain links TRBV5-1 to TRBJ2-7, with D perhaps matching TRBD1 (6 bases). The CDR3 sequence is 14 residues long. Germline V CDR1 and CDR2: SGHRS, YFSETQ. V lost 0 bases, J lost 5 bases, and 12 bases lay in between. CDR3 sequence reads: CASSLDMAGDEQYF. Written as DNA, the CDR3 is TGCGCCAGCAGCTTGGATATGGCAGGGGACGAGCAGTACTTC. The complete variable domain, with remaining parts taken from reference TRBV5-1 and TRBJ2-7, reads KAGVTQTPRYLIKTRGQQVTLSCSPISGHRSVSWYQQTPGQGLQFLFEYFSETQRNKGNFPGRFSGRQFSNSRSEMNVSTLELGDSALYLCASSLDMAGDEQYFGPGTRLTVT.

A few counts support this clonotype. In nucleotides, the CDR3 is TGCAGCGTTGATGGGCTAGCGGGGGGCACAGATACGCAGTATTTT. Translating it yields CSVDGLAGGTDTQYF. The rearrangement uses TRBV29-1 and TRBJ2-3; 10 bases are a match to TRBD2. The CDR3 length is 15 residues. Germline CDR1 is SQVTM and CDR2 is ANQGSEA. With 3 bases clipped from V and 1 base from J, the junction kept 4 bases outside the gene matches.

Ten or more counts support this clonotype. V usage is TRBV11-2 and J usage is TRBJ2-2; D not resolved. This CDR3 has 13 amino acids. Looked up from germline, CDR1 is SGHAT and CDR2 is FQNNGV. V lost 2 bases to trimming and J lost 7 bases, with 8 bases between them. In DNA form, the CDR3 reads TGTGCCAGCAGCTTAAAACGTGTCGGGGAGCTGTTTTTT. This codes for CASSLKRVGELFF. The whole variable domain, remainder taken from reference TRBV11-2 and TRBJ2-2, is EAGVAQSPRYKIIEKRQSVAFWCNPISGHATLYWYQQILGQGPKLLIQFQNNGVVDDSQLPKDRFSAERLKGVDSTLKIQPAKLEDSAVYLCASSLKRVGELFFGEGSRLTVL.

This clonotype has ten or more counts. The chain uses TRBV7-9 and TRBJ2-1; tentatively, D is TRBD1 (7 bases). CDR3 length equals 15 residues. Trimming cost V 5 bases and J 5 bases, with 16 bases left between them. Germline values: CDR1 SEHNR, CDR2 FQNEAQ (reference sequence). CDR3 protein: CASSPYRGGNNEQFF. The CDR3 nucleotides read TGTGCCAGCAGCCCATACAGGGGAGGCAACAATGAGCAGTTCTTC. Supplemented by reference TRBV7-9 and TRBJ2-1, the full variable domain reads DTGVSQNPRHKITKRGQNVTFRCDPISEHNRLYWYRQTLGQGPEFLTYFQNEAQLEKSRLLSDRFSAERPKGSFSTLEIQRTEQGDSAMYLCASSPYRGGNNEQFFGPGTRLTVL.

This clonotype was recorded at least ten times. V usage is TRBV7-9 and J usage is TRBJ2-1; TRBD2 matches 9 bases. The germline V gene encodes CDR1 SEHNR and CDR2 FQNEAQ (reference sequence). The CDR3 runs 15 residues. After removal of 5 bases from V and 0 bases from J, the junction contained 2 bases not matched to a gene. The CDR3: CASSPSGNSYNEQFF. The CDR3 nucleotides are TGTGCCAGCAGCCCTAGCGGGAACTCCTACAATGAGCAGTTCTTC.

There are many counts of this clonotype. The chain combines TRBV29-1 with TRBJ2-5, with D unclear. Germline CDR1 SQVTM, CDR2 ANQGSEA. Trimming stripped 7 bases from V and 4 bases from J, with 7 bases between. This CDR3 spans 10 amino acids. In nucleotides, the CDR3 is TGCAGCGCCCAAACAGAGACCCAGTACTTC. This encodes CSAQTETQYF.

This clonotype was observed many times. The chain employs TRBV3-1 and TRBJ1-6; D is possibly TRBD1 (5 bases). CDR3 size: 15 residues. Trimming cost V 4 bases and J 8 bases, with 15 bases left between them. From germline, CDR1 is LGHDT and CDR2 YNNKEL (reference sequence). The DNA for the CDR3 is TGTGCCAGCAGCCGTTTGGCCCGGGGGGATTCACCCCTCCACTTT. It is translated as CASSRLARGDSPLHF.

This clonotype showed up many times. V gene TRBV7-2 combines with J gene TRBJ1-5; weak D call: TRBD1 (5 bases). Germline V gene data show CDR1 as SGHTA and CDR2 as FQGNSA. This CDR3 is built from 17 residues. V lost 2 bases to trimming and J lost 6 bases, with 20 bases between them. The CDR3 here is CASSLMGSPGLFQPQHF. DNA of the CDR3: TGTGCCAGCAGCTTAATGGGGTCGCCAGGGTTATTTCAGCCCCAGCATTTT.

Many counts were recorded for this clonotype. The CDR3, as DNA: TGTGCCAGCAGCTTTTCGGCGGGGGCGCAGTATTTT. It yields the protein CASSFSAGAQYF. J is TRBJ2-3 and V is TRBV11-3, with 7 bases fitting TRBD2. Germline values: CDR1 SGHNT, CDR2 YENEEA. This CDR3 is 12 amino acids long. Unmatched junction bases numbered 4, after V lost 3 bases and J lost 10 bases.

In its sample, this clonotype was seen many times. The chain has TRBV18 and TRBJ2-1; D may match TRBD1 or TRBD2 (6 bases each). This CDR3 contains 16 residues. Germline-derived CDR1 and CDR2 are KGHSH and LQKENI. Trimming left V 3 bases short and J 3 bases short, with 15 bases between. CDR3 in amino acids: CASSPQTRGGYNEQFF. The CDR3 coding sequence is TGTGCCAGCTCACCCCAGACTAGAGGGGGCTACAATGAGCAGTTCTTC.

Ten or more counts support this clonotype. The chain has TRBV7-3 and TRBJ1-1; D ambiguous. V was shortened by 4 bases and J by 8 bases, with 11 bases between the two germline ends. CDR3 size: 12 residues. Looked up from germline, CDR1 is SGHTA and CDR2 is FQGTGA. The CDR3 DNA follows: TGTGCCAGCAGCTCCAGGACGGGAGAAGCTTTCTTT. It is translated as CASSSRTGEAFF.